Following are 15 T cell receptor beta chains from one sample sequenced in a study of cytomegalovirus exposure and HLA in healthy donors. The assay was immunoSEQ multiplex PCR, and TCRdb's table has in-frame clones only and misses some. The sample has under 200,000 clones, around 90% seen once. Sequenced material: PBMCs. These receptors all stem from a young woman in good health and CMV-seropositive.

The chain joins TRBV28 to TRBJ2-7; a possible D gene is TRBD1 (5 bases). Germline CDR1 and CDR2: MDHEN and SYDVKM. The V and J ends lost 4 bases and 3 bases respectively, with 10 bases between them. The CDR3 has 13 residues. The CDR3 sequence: CASSSLGHYEQYF. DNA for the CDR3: TGTGCCAGCAGTTCTCTGGGGCACTACGAGCAGTACTTC.

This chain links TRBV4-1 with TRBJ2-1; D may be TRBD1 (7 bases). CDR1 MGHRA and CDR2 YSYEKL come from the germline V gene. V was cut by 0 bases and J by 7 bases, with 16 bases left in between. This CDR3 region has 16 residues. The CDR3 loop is CASSQEEGATPNEQFF. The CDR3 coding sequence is TGCGCCAGCAGCCAAGAGGAGGGGGCGACTCCAAATGAGCAGTTCTTC.

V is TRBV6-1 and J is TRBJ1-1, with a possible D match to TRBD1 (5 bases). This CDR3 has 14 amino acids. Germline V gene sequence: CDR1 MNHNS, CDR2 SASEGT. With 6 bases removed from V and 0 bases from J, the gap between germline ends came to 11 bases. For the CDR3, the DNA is TGTGCCAGCAGCCCGGACACCTTGAACACTGAAGCTTTCTTT. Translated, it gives CASSPDTLNTEAFF.

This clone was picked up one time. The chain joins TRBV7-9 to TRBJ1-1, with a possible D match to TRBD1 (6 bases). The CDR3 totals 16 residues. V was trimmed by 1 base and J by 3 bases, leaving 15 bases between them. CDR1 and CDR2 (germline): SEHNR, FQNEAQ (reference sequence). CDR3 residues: CASSLGEGEWDTEAFF. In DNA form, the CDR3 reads TGTGCCAGCAGCTTAGGAGAGGGGGAGTGGGACACTGAAGCTTTCTTT.

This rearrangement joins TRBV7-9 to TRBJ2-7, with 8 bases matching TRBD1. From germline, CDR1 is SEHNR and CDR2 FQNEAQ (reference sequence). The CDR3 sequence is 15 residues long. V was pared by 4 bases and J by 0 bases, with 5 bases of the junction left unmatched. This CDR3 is CASSSWTGSSYEQYF. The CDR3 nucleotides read TGTGCCAGCAGCTCCTGGACAGGGAGCTCCTACGAGCAGTACTTC.

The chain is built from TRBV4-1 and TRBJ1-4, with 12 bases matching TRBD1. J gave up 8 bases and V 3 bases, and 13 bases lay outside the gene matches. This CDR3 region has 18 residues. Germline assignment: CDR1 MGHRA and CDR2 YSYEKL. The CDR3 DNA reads TGCGCCAGCAGCCACACCCCGGGACAGGGGGCGGGGAGGGAAAAACTGTTTTTT. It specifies CASSHTPGQGAGREKLFF.

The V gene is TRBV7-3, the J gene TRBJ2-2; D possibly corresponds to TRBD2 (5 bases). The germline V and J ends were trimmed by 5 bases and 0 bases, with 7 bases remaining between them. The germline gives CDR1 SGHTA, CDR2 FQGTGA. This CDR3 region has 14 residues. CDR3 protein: CASSMTTNTGELFF. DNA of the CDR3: TGTGCCAGCAGCATGACTACGAACACCGGGGAGCTGTTTTTT.

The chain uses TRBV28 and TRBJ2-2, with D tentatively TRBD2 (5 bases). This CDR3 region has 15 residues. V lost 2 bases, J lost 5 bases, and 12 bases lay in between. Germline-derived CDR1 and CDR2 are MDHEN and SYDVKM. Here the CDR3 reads CASSLRRPGTGELFF. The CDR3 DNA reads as TGTGCCAGCAGTTTAAGGCGCCCGGGGACCGGGGAGCTGTTTTTT.

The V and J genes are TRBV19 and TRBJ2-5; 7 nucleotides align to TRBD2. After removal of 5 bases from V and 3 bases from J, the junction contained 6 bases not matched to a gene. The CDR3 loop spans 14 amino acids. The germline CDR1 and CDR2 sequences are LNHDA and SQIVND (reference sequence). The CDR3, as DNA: TGTGCCAGTAGTGCCCCAGGACTAGAAGAGACCCAGTACTTC. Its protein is CASSAPGLEETQYF.

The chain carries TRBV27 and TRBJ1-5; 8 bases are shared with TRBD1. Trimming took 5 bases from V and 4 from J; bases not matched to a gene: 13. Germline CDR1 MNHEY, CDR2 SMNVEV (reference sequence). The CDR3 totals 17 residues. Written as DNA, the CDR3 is TGTGCCAGCAGTCCCTTGGGGACAGGACACCCTAATCAGCCCCAGCATTTT. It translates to CASSPLGTGHPNQPQHF.

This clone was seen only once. CDR3 sequence: CASSLRTSRDEQYF. DNA of the CDR3: TGTGCCAGCAGCTTAAGGACTAGCCGCGACGAGCAGTACTTC. The chain couples TRBV5-4 to TRBJ2-7, with TRBD2 identical over 8 bases. The length of the CDR3 is 14 residues. Germline-derived CDR1 and CDR2 are SGHNT and YYREEE (reference sequence). With 2 bases clipped from V and 5 bases from J, the junction kept 6 bases outside the gene matches.

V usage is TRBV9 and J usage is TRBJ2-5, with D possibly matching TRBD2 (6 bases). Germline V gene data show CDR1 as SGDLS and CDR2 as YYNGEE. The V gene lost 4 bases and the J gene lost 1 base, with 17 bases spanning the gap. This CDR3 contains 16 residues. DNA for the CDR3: TGTGCCAGCAGCCCTGAGGGTAGCGGCTTCCAAGAGACCCAGTACTTC. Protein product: CASSPEGSGFQETQYF. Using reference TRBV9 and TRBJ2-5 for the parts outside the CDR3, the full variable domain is DSGVTQTPKHLITATGQRVTLRCSPRSGDLSVYWYQQSLDQGLQFLIQYYNGEERAKGNILERFSAQQFPDLHSELNLSSLELGDSALYFCASSPEGSGFQETQYFGPGTRLLVL.

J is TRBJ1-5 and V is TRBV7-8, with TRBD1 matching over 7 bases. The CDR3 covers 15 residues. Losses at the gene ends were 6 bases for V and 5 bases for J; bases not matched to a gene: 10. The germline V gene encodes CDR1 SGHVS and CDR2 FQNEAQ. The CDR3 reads CASRETGTVDQPQHF. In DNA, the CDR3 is TGTGCCAGCAGGGAGACCGGGACAGTAGATCAGCCCCAGCATTTT.

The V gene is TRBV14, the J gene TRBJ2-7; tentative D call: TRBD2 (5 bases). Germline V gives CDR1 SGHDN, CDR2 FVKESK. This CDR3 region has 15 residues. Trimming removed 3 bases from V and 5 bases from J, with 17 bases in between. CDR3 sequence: CASSQRGHLADEQYF. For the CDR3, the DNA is TGTGCCAGCAGCCAGCGAGGGCACCTCGCCGACGAGCAGTACTTC.

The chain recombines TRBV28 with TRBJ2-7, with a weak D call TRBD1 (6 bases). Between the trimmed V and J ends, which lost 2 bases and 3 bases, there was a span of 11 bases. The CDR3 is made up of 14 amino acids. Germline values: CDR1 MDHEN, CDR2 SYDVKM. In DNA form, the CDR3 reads TGTGCCAGCAGTTTAACAGGGACACTCTACGAGCAGTACTTC. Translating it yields CASSLTGTLYEQYF.